The present entry profiles one T cell receptor (beta chain) with its context. CDR1 and CDR2 (germline): SGHDN, FVKESK. The ends were cut back, 4 bases at V and 4 bases at J, with 25 bases in the middle. The CDR3 runs 18 residues. The entry originates in a study of shared clonotypes between healthy human individuals. Turning to the study itself: Per-donor plates numbered three CD4 naive, three CD4 memory, two CD8 naive and one CD8 memory.

Sequenced by immunoSEQ multiplex PCR; TCRdb stores in-frame clones only, minus some. Among about 2.3 million clones listed, 92% were seen once. Input material: naive CD4+ T cells from PBMCs. Subset given: CD45RA+ positively selected. This sequence originates from a man in his late teens or twenties in good health. Some clones in this sample may be carry-over from other donors' samples. This chain uses TRBV14 with TRBJ1-1, with D possibly TRBD1 on 6 matching bases. The CDR3 coding sequence is TGTGCCAGCAGCCCCAAACGTGGGTTCGGGGGCACGGGCACTGAAGCTTTCTTT. Translating it yields CASSPKRGFGGTGTEAFF.